Only a few counts were recorded for the clone carrying this T cell receptor (beta chain). This specimen comes from a study of control samples from healthy donors and cancer patients. CDR1 is SEHNR and CDR2 is FQNEAQ in the germline V gene (reference sequence). The CDR3 sequence is 14 residues long. V dropped 1 base and J dropped 5 bases, with 11 bases sitting between them. Data came from immunoSEQ multiplex PCR; TCRdb stores just in-frame clones and leaves some out. Here the sample spans 55,000 to 75,000 clones, more than 75% being singletons. The chain carries TRBV7-9 and TRBJ2-5; D is unresolved. The receptor comes from a woman aged 50 to 60 with head and neck cancer. Sequencing was performed on PBMCs. The CDR3 bases are TGTGCCAGCAGCTTAGTGGCGGAGTTGGAGACCCAGTACTTC. Translating gives CASSLVAELETQYF.